The rows below give T cell receptor beta chains drawn from one sample of a study of control samples from healthy donors and cancer patients. This table comes from immunoSEQ multiplex PCR, and its TCRdb copy is limited to in-frame clones, with some not included. The sample has about 95,000 clones; around four fifths are singletons. The sequenced material came from blood. The receptor source for this set is a man between 25 and 39 years old in good health. Both conserved end residues are part of each CDR3. A D gene is named only where the DNA matches it firmly. Expanded clones are given a class, and other clones once, few, many or no size at all.

v_call,d_call,clone_size,j_call,cdr3_nt,cdr3_aa
TRBV19,TRBD2,-,TRBJ2-5,TGTGCCAGTAGTATTACTAGCGGTTCACCCAAGTACTTC,CASSITSGSPKYF
TRBV12-2,-,once,TRBJ2-7,TGTGCAAGTCGGGCCGCTCTCAGGGGTTTCCTTTACGAGCAGTACTTC,CASRAALRGFLYEQYF
TRBV5-1,TRBD1,-,TRBJ2-7,TGCGCCAGCAGCACACAGTTTCGAGGGGGCGACGAGCAGTACTTC,CASSTQFRGGDEQYF
TRBV9,TRBD1,-,TRBJ2-6,TGTGCCAGCAGCCCAAGGACAGGGGCTCCCTCTGGGGCCAACGTCCTGACTTTC,CASSPRTGAPSGANVLTF
TRBV19,-,-,TRBJ1-5,TGTGCCAGTAGTATAGTAGGGGAGAGGCATCAGCCCCAGCATTTT,CASSIVGERHQPQHF
TRBV5-5,-,-,TRBJ1-2,TGTGCCAGCAGCCAATGGCTGGGACACTATGGCTACACCTTC,CASSQWLGHYGYTF
TRBV30,-,-,TRBJ1-6,TGTGCCTGGAATGGGCCTGTGGATTCACCCCTCCACTTT,CAWNGPVDSPLHF
TRBV7-9,-,-,TRBJ1-2,TGTGCCAGCAGCTTAGCGCCAGTCAGAGAAGGGATTATCTACACCTTC,CASSLAPVREGIIYTF
TRBV5-6,-,-,TRBJ2-5,TGTGCCAGCAGCTTGGGACACCTCCAAGAGACCCAGTACTTC,CASSLGHLQETQYF
TRBV2,-,-,TRBJ2-3,TGTGCCAGCAGGCCGAGGGACACAGATACGCAGTATTTT,CASRPRDTDTQYF
TRBV12-5,-,-,TRBJ1-1,TGTGCTAGTGACAAGGACACTGAAGCTTTCTTT,CASDKDTEAFF
TRBV3-1/TRBV3-2,TRBD2,-,TRBJ2-3,TGTGCCAGCAGCCAAACTAGCGGCAATACGCAGTATTTT,CASSQTSGNTQYF
TRBV12-3/TRBV12-4,-,-,TRBJ1-1,TGTGCCAGCAGTATTTACACTGAAGCTTTCTTT,CASSIYTEAFF
TRBV7-9,TRBD1,many,TRBJ1-2,TGTGCCAGCAGCTTAGATGGGGGGACAGGGAACTATGGCTACACCTTC,CASSLDGGTGNYGYTF
TRBV5-1,-,-,TRBJ1-1,TGCGCCAGCAGCTTGGCCACGGGGTGGAACACTGAAGCTTTCTTT,CASSLATGWNTEAFF
TRBV2,-,once,TRBJ2-3,TGTGCCAGCAGTCGACTAGAAGATACGCAGTATTTT,CASSRLEDTQYF
TRBV10-3,-,-,TRBJ1-5,TGTGCCATCAGTCCGGACCCCAATCAGCCCCAGCATTTT,CAISPDPNQPQHF
TRBV9,TRBD1,-,TRBJ2-7,TGTGCCAGCAGCCCCCTAGGGGGACAGGCCTACGAGCAGTACTTC,CASSPLGGQAYEQYF
TRBV19,TRBD1,-,TRBJ2-5,TGTGCCAGTAATCACAGGGGGCTAAACGGGGAGACCCAGTACTTC,CASNHRGLNGETQYF
TRBV30,-,-,TRBJ1-3,TGTGCCTGGAGTGTAGGGGAGTCAGGAAACACCATATATTTT,CAWSVGESGNTIYF
TRBV6-6,TRBD1,-,TRBJ1-6,TGTGCCAGCAGTTACCCTGACAGGGAGGCATCACCCCTCCACTTT,CASSYPDREASPLHF
TRBV20-1,-,-,TRBJ1-2,TGCAGTGCTAGTCCGCGACAGAAGAACTATGGCTACACCTTC,CSASPRQKNYGYTF
TRBV19,TRBD1,once,TRBJ2-7,TGTGCCAGTAGTACCAACCCGGGACAAGGGGGCGGACGGCAGTACTTC,CASSTNPGQGGGRQYF
TRBV6-1,-,-,TRBJ1-6,TGTGCCAGCAGTGAACAGCCCGATTCACCCCTCCACTTT,CASSEQPDSPLHF
TRBV5-6,-,-,TRBJ2-3,TGTGCCAGCAGCTTGGCGGTAAACGGGGCCACAGATACGCAGTATTTT,CASSLAVNGATDTQYF
TRBV30,-,many,TRBJ2-2,TGTGCCTGGAGTTTGCAGGGAGACACCGGGGAGCTGTTTTTT,CAWSLQGDTGELFF
TRBV30,-,-,TRBJ2-2,TGTGCCTGGACCCCGGAAGGGACCGGGGAGCTGTTTTTT,CAWTPEGTGELFF
TRBV10-3,TRBD1,-,TRBJ2-7,TGTGCCATCGGGGCCGGGACAGGGGATTACGAGCAGTACTTC,CAIGAGTGDYEQYF
TRBV18,-,-,TRBJ1-5,TGTGCCAGCTCACCACGGGGGGGGAACAATCAGCCCCAGCATTTT,CASSPRGGNNQPQHF
TRBV5-1,-,-,TRBJ1-1,TGCGCCAGCAGCTTGTTGCCCGGTAACACTGAAGCTTTCTTT,CASSLLPGNTEAFF
TRBV9,TRBD1,-,TRBJ1-2,TGTGCCAGCAGCGATGACAGGGATGGTCACTATGGCTACACCTTC,CASSDDRDGHYGYTF
TRBV9,-,-,TRBJ2-3,TGTGCCAGCAGCGCCTCTAGGTCGCCAAATACGCAGTATTTT,CASSASRSPNTQYF
TRBV9,-,-,TRBJ1-1,TGTGCCAGCAGCGTAGGTATAGCGAACACTGAAGCTTTCTTT,CASSVGIANTEAFF
TRBV10-3,-,-,TRBJ1-4,TGTGCCATCAGTGACGACGGCGATAATGAAAAACTGTTTTTT,CAISDDGDNEKLFF
TRBV4-1,TRBD1,-,TRBJ1-2,TGCGCCAGCAGCCAAGATATGGGGGGGACAGTTCAAGGAGGAACTATTGGCTACACCTTC,CASSQDMGGTVQGGTIGYTF
TRBV6-1,-,once,TRBJ2-7,TGTGCCAGCAGTGTAGCCGGGGGACCCTACGAGCAGTACTTC,CASSVAGGPYEQYF
TRBV5-8,TRBD1,-,TRBJ1-6,TGTGCCAGCAGACCGGGACAGCATTCACCCCTCCACTTT,CASRPGQHSPLHF
TRBV2,-,-,TRBJ1-2,TGTGCCAGCAGTCCCGGGGCCCAAAACCCCTATGGCTACACCTTC,CASSPGAQNPYGYTF
TRBV6-6,-,once,TRBJ1-1,TGTGCCAGCAGTTACTCTTTAGCTGAAGCTTTCTTT,CASSYSLAEAFF
TRBV12-1,-,few,TRBJ2-6,TGTGCCAGCAGCTTTGGACTGATTGGGGCCAACGTCCTGACTTTC,CASSFGLIGANVLTF
TRBV7-3,TRBD1,once,TRBJ2-1,TGTGCCAGCAGCCAGGGACAGGGGGTTTACAATGAGCAGTTCTTC,CASSQGQGVYNEQFF
TRBV7-8,TRBD1,once,TRBJ1-5,TGTGCCAGCAGCCCCCGGGACAGCAGCCTCTATCAGCCCCAGCATTTT,CASSPRDSSLYQPQHF
TRBV13,TRBD1,-,TRBJ1-2,TGTGCCAGCAGCTTACGACAGGGGTCTAACTATGGCTACACCTTC,CASSLRQGSNYGYTF
TRBV30,-,-,TRBJ1-2,TGTGCATGGAGTTCGCGGGCGGAGGGCTACACCTTC,CAWSSRAEGYTF
TRBV28,TRBD1,-,TRBJ1-5,TGTGCCAGCAGCAGACCGGGGACAGGCAATCAGCCCCAGCATTTT,CASSRPGTGNQPQHF